This note documents a single T cell receptor (beta chain) sequence. Clones were sequenced by immunoSEQ multiplex PCR, and TCRdb holds only the in-frame ones, with some missing. The table has about 46,000 clones, approximately 90% seen once. This sample is part of a study of T cell changes during pregnancy in multiple sclerosis. Germline V gives CDR1 SNHLY, CDR2 FYNNEI. Trimming took off 7 bases at V and 7 bases at J, with 19 bases between the two ends. The CDR3 runs 15 residues. The receptor was isolated from a female donor with multiple sclerosis, enrolled in a pregnancy study. The sample consisted of CD4+ T cells from peripheral blood mononuclear cells, taken after pregnancy. V and J are TRBV2 and TRBJ1-4; D may be TRBD1 (6 bases). The CDR3 DNA reads TGTGCCAGCACCCAACGTAGACAGGTTTCTGAAAAACTGTTTTTT. It yields the protein CASTQRRQVSEKLFF.